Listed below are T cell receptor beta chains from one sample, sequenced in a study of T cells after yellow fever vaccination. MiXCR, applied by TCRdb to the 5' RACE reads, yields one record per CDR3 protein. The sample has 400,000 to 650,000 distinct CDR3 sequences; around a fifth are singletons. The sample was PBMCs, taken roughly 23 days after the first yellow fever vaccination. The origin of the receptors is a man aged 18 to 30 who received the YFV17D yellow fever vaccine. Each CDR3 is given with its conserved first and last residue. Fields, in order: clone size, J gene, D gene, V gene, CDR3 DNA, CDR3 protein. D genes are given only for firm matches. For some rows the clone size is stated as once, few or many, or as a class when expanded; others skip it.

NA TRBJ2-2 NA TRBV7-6 TGTGCCAGCAGCTTAGAAACCGCTACCGGGGAGCTGTTTTTT CASSLETATGELFF
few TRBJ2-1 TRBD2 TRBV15 TGTGCCACCAGCCCCGGGACTAGCGGCATTCTGAACAATGAGCAGTTCTTC CATSPGTSGILNNEQFF
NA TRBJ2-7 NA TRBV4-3 TGCGCCAGCAGCCAAGATAGGAGACAGAGCTCCTACGAGCAGTACTTC CASSQDRRQSSYEQYF
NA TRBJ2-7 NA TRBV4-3 TGCGCCAGCAGCCAAGTAACGCAGGGGAACTACGAGCAGTACTTC CASSQVTQGNYEQYF
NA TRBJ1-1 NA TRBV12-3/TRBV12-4 TGTGCCAGCAGTTTTTTGGAAGCAGCTGAAGCTTTCTTT CASSFLEAAEAFF
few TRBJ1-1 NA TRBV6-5 TGTGCCAGCAGTTATTCCGGGACGATGAACACTGAAGCTTTCTTT CASSYSGTMNTEAFF
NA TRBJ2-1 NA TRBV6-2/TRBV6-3 TGTGCCAGCAATGATCATATTAGTAATGAGCAGTTCTTC CASNDHISNEQFF
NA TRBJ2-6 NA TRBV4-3 TGCGCCAGCAGCCTCGGGATAGCTGGGGCCTCTGGGGCCAACGTCCTGACTTTC CASSLGIAGASGANVLTF
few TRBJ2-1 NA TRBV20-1 TGCAGTGCGATCAGGACTACCTACAATGAGCAGTTCTTC CSAIRTTYNEQFF
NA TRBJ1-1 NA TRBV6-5 TGTGCCAGCAGTTACGAAGGTTTCATGAACACTGAAGCTTTCTTT CASSYEGFMNTEAFF
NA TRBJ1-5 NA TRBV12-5 TGTGCTAGTGGTTTAAATCGGTGGAGCAATCAGCCCCAGCATTTT CASGLNRWSNQPQHF
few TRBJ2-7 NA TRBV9 TGTGCCAGCAGCGTAGGTCCGGACACATCCTACGAGCAGTACTTC CASSVGPDTSYEQYF
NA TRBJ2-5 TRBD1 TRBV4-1 TGCGCCAGCAGCCAAAATAGGGGACAGGGTCCAGAGACCCAGTACTTC CASSQNRGQGPETQYF